The rows below give T cell receptor beta chains drawn from one sample of a study of CD8 T cells in ankylosing spondylitis. MiXCR, run by TCRdb on the 5' RACE reads, gives a single entry per CDR3 protein. This repertoire shows fewer than 250,000 distinct CDR3 sequences, under 12% found once; its top ten account for about 2.5%. Source material: blood, either unsorted or a sorted T cell fraction (not recorded which). These receptors were taken from a male donor with ankylosing spondylitis or in good health (not recorded which). Both conserved end residues are part of each CDR3. Fields, in order: J gene, V gene, D gene, clone size, CDR3 DNA, CDR3 protein. The D gene is left open where the match is weak. Where a row states a size, it is once, few, many or the class of an expanded clone; other rows omit it.

TRBJ1-2,TRBV6-5,TRBD1,many,TGTGCCAGCAGTTACCCCGGGACAGGGCAGAACTATGGCTACACCTTC,CASSYPGTGQNYGYTF
TRBJ1-4,TRBV10-1,-,-,TGCGCCAGCAGTGACCCGGGACTATCGAATGAAAAACTGTTTTTT,CASSDPGLSNEKLFF
TRBJ1-4,TRBV12-3/TRBV12-4,-,many,TGTGCCAGCAGGGGTGGGTTTGAAAAACTGTTTTTT,CASRGGFEKLFF
TRBJ2-2,TRBV12-3/TRBV12-4,-,many,TGTGCCAGCAGCCCTTCCGGGACTTACACCGGGGAGCTGTTTTTT,CASSPSGTYTGELFF
TRBJ2-1,TRBV3-1,-,many,TGTGCCAGCAGCCAAGCATGGGACCGGAGCTCCTACAATGAGCAGTTCTTC,CASSQAWDRSSYNEQFF
TRBJ2-1,TRBV7-2,TRBD2,-,TGTGCCAGCAGCCCTAGCGGGCTGAGCTCCTACAATGAGCAGTTCTTC,CASSPSGLSSYNEQFF
TRBJ2-4,TRBV20-1,-,-,TGCAGTGCTCCCCGGGCCCGTGGTGAGCAAAACATTCAGTACTTC,CSAPRARGEQNIQYF
TRBJ2-7,TRBV29-1,-,many,TGCAGCGTGTCCCAGGGTTACGAGCAGTACTTC,CSVSQGYEQYF
TRBJ1-1,TRBV2,-,many,TGTGCCAGCAGACAAACAGTCTCGAACACTGAAGCTTTCTTT,CASRQTVSNTEAFF
TRBJ2-5,TRBV27,-,many,TGTGCCAGCAGAGACAGCCTTCAAGAGACCCAGTACTTC,CASRDSLQETQYF
TRBJ2-5,TRBV7-2,TRBD2,-,TGTGCCAGCAGCTTAACGCCTAGCGGGGGGGAGACCCAGTACTTC,CASSLTPSGGETQYF
TRBJ2-2,TRBV7-9,-,-,TGTGCCAGCAGCCCCAGCCACGGAACCGGGGAGCTGTTTTTT,CASSPSHGTGELFF
TRBJ2-3,TRBV11-2,-,many,TGTGCCAGCAGCTTGAAGGGGCGAGGAGATACGCAGTATTTT,CASSLKGRGDTQYF
TRBJ2-2,TRBV7-9,-,-,TGTGCCAGCAGCTTAGGGACGATCGGCGGGGAGCTGTTTTTT,CASSLGTIGGELFF
TRBJ2-1,TRBV4-1,TRBD1,many,TGCGCCAGCAACGGACAGGGGCAATTTGGCTTTGAGCAGTTCTTC,CASNGQGQFGFEQFF
TRBJ2-7,TRBV20-1,-,once,TGCAGTGCTCACCGGGACTTCCCTTACGAGCAGTACTTC,CSAHRDFPYEQYF
TRBJ2-1,TRBV7-8,TRBD1,many,TGTGCCAGCAGCTTAGGATTTGGACAGGGTGGGTATGAGCAGTTCTTC,CASSLGFGQGGYEQFF
TRBJ2-2,TRBV6-2/TRBV6-3,TRBD1,-,TGTGCCAGCAGTTACTCGAGGACAGGACGCACCGGGGAGCTGTTTTTT,CASSYSRTGRTGELFF
TRBJ1-6,TRBV12-3/TRBV12-4,TRBD1,many,TGTGCCAGCAGTTTCACAGGGACAGATTCACCCCTCCACTTT,CASSFTGTDSPLHF
TRBJ2-1,TRBV10-3,TRBD1,few,TGTGCCATCAGATCGGGACAGGACAATGAGCAGTTCTTC,CAIRSGQDNEQFF
TRBJ1-2,TRBV2,-,many,TGTGCCAGCAGTGCAGGGACGTGGGGTGGCTACACCTTC,CASSAGTWGGYTF
TRBJ2-7,TRBV7-8,-,-,TGTGCCAGCAGCTTAGCGGGGGGTATCTACGAGCAGTACTTC,CASSLAGGIYEQYF
TRBJ1-6,TRBV20-1,-,many,TGCAGTGCTAGAGAAGGGAGTTCTAATTCACCCCTCCACTTT,CSAREGSSNSPLHF
TRBJ1-6,TRBV2,-,many,TGTGCCAGCAGTGACAGGGGCCGACTTAATTCACCCCTCCACTTT,CASSDRGRLNSPLHF
TRBJ2-3,TRBV6-5,-,many,TGTGCCAGCAGTTACTCGCGCAGGGGACACATGGATACGCAGTATTTT,CASSYSRRGHMDTQYF
TRBJ1-1,TRBV5-1,-,few,TGCGCCAGCAGCTTGGCGGGTACGACTAACACTGAAGCTTTCTTT,CASSLAGTTNTEAFF
TRBJ1-2,TRBV7-2,-,-,TGTGCCAGCAGCCCCGGAGTGGGCTATGGCTACACCTTC,CASSPGVGYGYTF
TRBJ2-3,TRBV7-9,TRBD2,-,TGTGCCAGCTTATTGGGTAGCGGGGATACGCAGTATTTT,CASLLGSGDTQYF
TRBJ2-1,TRBV5-1,-,many,TGCGCCAGCAGCTGGGGTGTGGGCGAGCAGTTCTTC,CASSWGVGEQFF
TRBJ2-7,TRBV12-3/TRBV12-4,TRBD1,many,TGTGCCAGCAAGGCAGGCCCGGGACAGGGGGCGCAAGAGCAGTACTTC,CASKAGPGQGAQEQYF
TRBJ1-1,TRBV20-1,-,many,TGCAGTGCTAGAGGAGGGCTCAACACTGAAGCTTTCTTT,CSARGGLNTEAFF
TRBJ2-1,TRBV7-9,TRBD2,-,TGTGCCAGCACCTTAATAGCGGGCCTCTCCTACAATGAGCAGTTCTTC,CASTLIAGLSYNEQFF
TRBJ2-2,TRBV3-1,TRBD2,many,TGTGCCAGCAGCCAAGTGAGCGGGAGTTTGGACACCGGGGAGCTGTTTTTT,CASSQVSGSLDTGELFF
TRBJ2-3,TRBV25-1,-,many,TGTGCCAGCAGTGGCACGGGGTCTAGCACAGATACGCAGTATTTT,CASSGTGSSTDTQYF
TRBJ2-1,TRBV12-3/TRBV12-4,TRBD2,-,TGTGCCAGCAGCCCATCGGGACTAGCGGACTACAATGAGCAGTTCTTC,CASSPSGLADYNEQFF
TRBJ2-1,TRBV5-1,TRBD1,many,TGCGCCAGCAGCTTGGTAGGGACAGCAAGCAATGAGCAGTTCTTC,CASSLVGTASNEQFF
TRBJ2-7,TRBV20-1,-,-,TGCAGTGCTAGAGCCTCAGGGCACCCGAGCTCCTACGAGCAGTACTTC,CSARASGHPSSYEQYF
TRBJ2-1,TRBV14,-,many,TGTGCCAGCAGAGCCGGGAGTGAGCAGTTCTTC,CASRAGSEQFF
TRBJ2-1,TRBV29-1,TRBD2,many,TGCAGCGTGACCTCCCCGGCGGGGCGGGAGGGGTCTGAGCAGTTCTTC,CSVTSPAGREGSEQFF
TRBJ2-3,TRBV29-1,TRBD1,many,TGCAGCGTTGATTACAGGGGGCGCCCAGATACGCAGTATTTT,CSVDYRGRPDTQYF
TRBJ2-2,TRBV7-2,-,few,TGTGCCAGCAGCCTCGGTTGGGCCGTGGGTTACACCGGGGAGCTGTTTTTT,CASSLGWAVGYTGELFF
TRBJ2-5,TRBV30,-,few,TGTGCCTCCCGAACCCCAGAGACCCAGTACTTC,CASRTPETQYF
TRBJ2-5,TRBV2,-,many,TGTGCCAGCACAGCGAGGCGGGCTGATGAGACCCAGTACTTC,CASTARRADETQYF
TRBJ1-5,TRBV29-1,-,many,TGCAGCGTTAAAGTGGGCTCGAGCAATCAGCCCCAGCATTTT,CSVKVGSSNQPQHF
TRBJ1-2,TRBV2,-,-,TGTGCCAGCAGTGGAGCAGGGCTGGGCTATGGCTACACCTTC,CASSGAGLGYGYTF
TRBJ1-2,TRBV13,TRBD1,many,TGTGCCAGCAGCTCCGGGACAGACGGGGGTGGCTACACCTTC,CASSSGTDGGGYTF